This TCR beta chain was sequenced in a study of graft-versus-host responses after intestinal transplantation. About the study: Multivisceral, liver-intestinal, or isolated intestinal grafts were transplanted into recipients. Every transplant recipient was induced with anti-thymocyte globulin, then maintained on tacrolimus and steroids for two to three years.

Whole-study findings and limits: Present in recipient marrow, GvH clones included some that appeared first in ileum or blood.

Lamina propria and intraepithelial lymphocytes were released by processing graft tissue. Only in-frame clones appear in the TCRdb table, and some are missing; sequencing was by immunoSEQ multiplex PCR. The sample includes about 4,400 clones, over 65% of them seen just once. CDR3 size: 20 residues. This clone was recorded a few times. Antigen specificity is unknown. The starting material was ileum tissue, obtained 17 days after transplant. The origin of this receptor is a human patient who received an intestinal transplant, so some T cells may come from the graft donor. The chain combines TRBV21-1 with TRBJ1-6; the DNA was not used to check the table's D call, TRBD1. TRBV21-1 is a pseudogene. The CDR3 sequence: CASSKVADRALFGLNSPLHF. CDR3 DNA: TGTGCCAGCAGCAAAGTAGCGGACAGGGCCCTTTTTGGTTTGAATTCACCCCTCCACTTT.